Following are 14 T cell receptor beta chains from one sample sequenced in a study of T cells after yellow fever vaccination. MiXCR, applied by TCRdb to the 5' RACE reads, yields one record per CDR3 protein. The data hold approximately 69,000 distinct CDR3 sequences, with about 6% observed a single time. The material sequenced was CD4+ T cells sorted from PBMCs, taken approximately 16 days after the first yellow fever vaccination. These receptors came from a man between 18 and 29 years old who received the YFV17D yellow fever vaccine.

This clonotype came up many times. The rearrangement uses TRBV12-3 or TRBV12-4 and TRBJ2-7, with D hard to call. The CDR3 has 12 residues. Trimming removed 5 bases at V and 13 bases at J, with 18 bases between. CDR3 nucleotide sequence: TGTGCCAGCAGTCCTGACGACGGCAAATCCTACTTC. This translates into CASSPDDGKSYF.

This CDR3 reads CASSQDARFAGEETQYF. For the CDR3, the DNA is TGTGCCAGCAGCCAAGACGCAAGATTTGCGGGAGAAGAGACCCAGTACTTC. The chain couples TRBV3-1 to TRBJ2-5; 7 bases are a match to TRBD2. Germline V gene sequence: CDR1 LGHDT, CDR2 YNNKEL (reference sequence). V lost 0 bases to trimming and J lost 3 bases; unmatched junction nucleotides: 10. CDR3 length: 17 residues.

There are a few counts of this clonotype. The rearrangement joins TRBV14 to TRBJ2-1, with 8 bases lining up with TRBD1. Germline trimming cut 3 bases from V and 14 bases from J; bases unmatched to any gene: 3. Germline lookup yields CDR1 SGHDN and CDR2 FVKESK. CDR3 size: 11 residues. The CDR3 loop is CASSQEDREFF. The CDR3 coding sequence is TGTGCCAGCAGCCAGGAGGACAGGGAGTTCTTC.

The table lists this clonotype with many counts. The chain is built from TRBV27 and TRBJ1-2; D is perhaps TRBD1 (5 bases). CDR3 size: 15 residues. V was shortened by 5 bases and J by 5 bases, with 18 bases between the two germline ends. Germline CDR1 reads MNHEY; CDR2 reads SMNVEV (reference sequence). The CDR3, as DNA: TGTGCCAGCAGTCCGGGGTGGAGGGCAGGGTATGGCTACACCTTC. This gives the protein CASSPGWRAGYGYTF.

This clonotype occurred many times. The chain uses TRBV5-1 and TRBJ2-7, with D unclear. The germline CDR1 and CDR2 sequences are SGHRS and YFSETQ. The CDR3 runs 12 residues. V gave up 1 base and J gave up 7 bases, with 9 bases separating them. DNA of the CDR3: TGCGCCAGCAGCTTGCTTGGATCGGAGCAGTACTTC. Its protein product is CASSLLGSEQYF.

This clonotype was seen many times. This chain connects TRBV6-1 to TRBJ2-1; TRBD2 might be the D (5 bases). V lost 2 bases and J 9 bases, leaving 11 bases between the germline ends. CDR3 length: 13 residues. CDR1 is MNHNS, CDR2 SASEGT, per germline. For the CDR3, the DNA is TGTGCCAGCAGTGAATTACGGGGAGCTGAGCAGTTCTTC. Translation: CASSELRGAEQFF.

This sequence joins TRBV15 and TRBJ2-7, with a possible D match to TRBD2 (6 bases). Per germline, CDR1 LNHNV and CDR2 YYDKDF (reference sequence). V lost 1 base to trimming and J lost 5 bases, with 15 bases between them. The CDR3 sequence is 15 residues long. CDR3 amino acids: CATSRGRGRPHEQYV. CDR3 nucleotides: TGTGCCACCAGCAGAGGGAGGGGCAGGCCCCACGAGCAGTACGTC.

This clonotype came up many times. The J gene is TRBJ2-3, the V gene TRBV29-1; no definite D call. Germline CDR1 and CDR2: SQVTM and ANQGSEA. The CDR3 loop spans 13 amino acids. V dropped 2 bases and J dropped 6 bases, with 12 bases sitting between them. DNA of the CDR3: TGCAGCGTTGAAAGGGTGCTTATTGATACGCAGTATTTT. Amino acid sequence: CSVERVLIDTQYF.

In this sample, this clonotype turned up many times. This sequence joins TRBV7-2 and TRBJ2-1, with TRBD1 matching over 8 bases. The V gene end was trimmed by 5 bases and the J gene end by 2 bases; junction bases not matched to a gene: 8. The CDR3 is 16 residues long. Germline-derived CDR1 and CDR2 are SGHTA and FQGNSA. This CDR3 is CASSIAGGQAYNEQFF. The CDR3 DNA reads TGTGCCAGCAGCATTGCCGGGGGACAGGCCTACAATGAGCAGTTCTTC.

This clonotype was seen many times. V and J are TRBV5-1 and TRBJ1-5; D perhaps matches TRBD1 (6 bases). V was pared by 3 bases and J by 6 bases, with 16 bases between. The CDR3 runs 15 residues. Germline V lookup: CDR1 SGHRS, CDR2 YFSETQ. In DNA form, the CDR3 reads TGCGCCAGCAGCTCTGGAACAGGGCAGGGTCAGCCCCAGCATTTT. Translated: CASSSGTGQGQPQHF.

The gene calls are TRBV20-1 and TRBJ2-3; TRBD2 agrees at 14 bases. Germline assignment: CDR1 DFQATT and CDR2 SNEGSKA (reference sequence). Trimming removed 7 bases from V and 11 bases from J; junction bases left unmatched: 26. The CDR3 has 19 amino acids. The CDR3 is CSGQIPGLAGGLNDGKQYF. The CDR3 DNA follows: TGCAGTGGTCAGATTCCCGGACTAGCGGGGGGCCTTAATGATGGTAAGCAGTATTTT.

Regarding this clonotype: It may be a read error: a sequence one base away is much more abundant. The chain carries TRBV19 and TRBJ2-3; TRBD1 might be the D (5 bases). Trimming cost V 4 bases and J 6 bases, with 17 bases left between them. This CDR3 comprises 15 residues. Per germline, CDR1 LNHDA and CDR2 SQIVND (reference sequence). The CDR3 spells CASSTQVGRPDTQYF. In DNA, the CDR3 is TGTGCCAGTAGTACCCAGGTGGGGCGCCCCGATACGCAGTATTTT.

This clonotype was picked up many times. This rearrangement joins TRBV11-2 to TRBJ2-2; 9 positions agree with TRBD2. The length of the CDR3 is 16 residues. Germline-derived CDR1 and CDR2 are SGHAT and FQNNGV. With 1 base clipped from V and 4 bases from J, the junction kept 4 bases outside the gene matches. The CDR3: CASSLGGGALTGELFF. CDR3 sequence (DNA): TGTGCCAGCAGCTTAGGCGGGGGGGCCCTCACCGGGGAGCTGTTTTTT.

This clonotype was detected ten times or more. The chain is built from TRBV7-2 and TRBJ2-5; no firm D call. The CDR3 consists of 13 residues. Germline CDR1 and CDR2: SGHTA and FQGNSA. The ends were cut back, 2 bases at V and 5 bases at J, with 9 bases in the middle. CDR3 protein: CASSLSVSETQYF. DNA of the CDR3: TGTGCCAGCAGCTTATCCGTCTCGGAGACCCAGTACTTC.